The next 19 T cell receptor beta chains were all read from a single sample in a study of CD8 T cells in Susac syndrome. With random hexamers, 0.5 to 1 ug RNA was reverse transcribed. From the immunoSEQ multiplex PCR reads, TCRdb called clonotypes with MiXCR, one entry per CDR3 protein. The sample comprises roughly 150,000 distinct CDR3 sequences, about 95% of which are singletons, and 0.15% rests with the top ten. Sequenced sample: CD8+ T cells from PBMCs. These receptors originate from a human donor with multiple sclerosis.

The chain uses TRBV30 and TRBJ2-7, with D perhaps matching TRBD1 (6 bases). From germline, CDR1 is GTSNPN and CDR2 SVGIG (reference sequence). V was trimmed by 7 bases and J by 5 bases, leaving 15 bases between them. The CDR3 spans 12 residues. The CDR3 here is CASGRDNHEQYF. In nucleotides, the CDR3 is TGTGCCTCCGGCCGGGACAACCACGAGCAGTACTTC.

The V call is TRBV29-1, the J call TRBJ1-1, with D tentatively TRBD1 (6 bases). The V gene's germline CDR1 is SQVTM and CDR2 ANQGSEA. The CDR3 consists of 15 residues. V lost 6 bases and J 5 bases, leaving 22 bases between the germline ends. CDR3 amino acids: CSVYLRGAGSTEAFF. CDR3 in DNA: TGCAGCGTATACCTCCGGGGGGCAGGGTCGACTGAAGCTTTCTTT.

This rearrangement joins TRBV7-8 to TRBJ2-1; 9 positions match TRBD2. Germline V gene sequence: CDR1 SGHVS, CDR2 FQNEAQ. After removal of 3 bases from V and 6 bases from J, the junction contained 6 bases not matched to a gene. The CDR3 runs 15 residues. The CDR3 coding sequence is TGTGCCAGCAGCTTGGTACCTAGCGGGGTCAATGAGCAGTTCTTC. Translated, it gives CASSLVPSGVNEQFF.

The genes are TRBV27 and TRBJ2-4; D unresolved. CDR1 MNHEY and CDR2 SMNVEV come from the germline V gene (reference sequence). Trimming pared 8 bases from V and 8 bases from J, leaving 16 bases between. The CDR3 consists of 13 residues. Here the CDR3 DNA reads TGTGCCAGCGGGTTTGACCCCCGGTACATTCAGTACTTC. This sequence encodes CASGFDPRYIQYF.

CDR3 residues: CASRDLAPSEQFF. Written as DNA, the CDR3 is TGTGCCAGCAGGGACCTAGCTCCTAGTGAGCAGTTCTTC. V is TRBV27 and J is TRBJ2-1; a weak D match, TRBD2 (5 bases). This CDR3 comprises 13 residues. Germline V gene sequence: CDR1 MNHEY, CDR2 SMNVEV (reference sequence). The ends were cut back, 6 bases at V and 9 bases at J, with 15 bases in the middle.

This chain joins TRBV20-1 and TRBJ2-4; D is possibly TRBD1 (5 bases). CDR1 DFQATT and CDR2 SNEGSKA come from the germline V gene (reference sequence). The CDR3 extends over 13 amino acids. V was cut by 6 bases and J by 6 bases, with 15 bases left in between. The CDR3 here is CSAEPTGLNIQYF. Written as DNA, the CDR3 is TGCAGTGCGGAACCCACAGGTTTAAACATTCAGTACTTC.

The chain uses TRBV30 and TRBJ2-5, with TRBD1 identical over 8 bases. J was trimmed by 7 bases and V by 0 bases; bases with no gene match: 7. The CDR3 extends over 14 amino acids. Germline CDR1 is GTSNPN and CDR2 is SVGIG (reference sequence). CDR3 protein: CAWSVGQAKGTQYF. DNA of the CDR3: TGTGCCTGGAGTGTGGGACAGGCCAAAGGGACCCAGTACTTC.

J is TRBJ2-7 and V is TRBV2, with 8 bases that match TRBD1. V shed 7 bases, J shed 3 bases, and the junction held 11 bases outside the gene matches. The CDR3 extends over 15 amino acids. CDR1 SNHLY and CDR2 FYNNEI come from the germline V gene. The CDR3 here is CASKVRTGIIYEQYV. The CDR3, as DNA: TGTGCCAGCAAGGTTAGGACAGGGATCATCTACGAGCAGTACGTC.

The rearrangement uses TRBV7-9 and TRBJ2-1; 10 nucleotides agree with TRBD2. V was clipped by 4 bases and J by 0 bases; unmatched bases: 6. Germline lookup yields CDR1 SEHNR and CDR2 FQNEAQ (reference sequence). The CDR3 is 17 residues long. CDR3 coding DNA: TGTGCCAGCAGCTCGACTGTAGCGGGGGGCTCCTACAATGAGCAGTTCTTC. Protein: CASSSTVAGGSYNEQFF.

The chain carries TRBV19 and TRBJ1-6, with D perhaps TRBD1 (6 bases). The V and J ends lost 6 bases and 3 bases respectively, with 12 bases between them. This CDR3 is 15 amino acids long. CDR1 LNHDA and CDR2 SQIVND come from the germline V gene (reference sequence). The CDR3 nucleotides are TGTGCCAGTAGCGAGATGGACAGCTATAATTCACCCCTCCACTTT. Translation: CASSEMDSYNSPLHF.

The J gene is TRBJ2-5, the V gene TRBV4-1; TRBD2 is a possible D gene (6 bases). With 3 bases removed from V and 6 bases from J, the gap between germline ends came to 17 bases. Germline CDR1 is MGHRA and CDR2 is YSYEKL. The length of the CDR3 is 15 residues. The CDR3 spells CASSQDYRDFQTQYF. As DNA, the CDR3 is TGCGCCAGCAGCCAGGATTATCGGGACTTTCAGACCCAGTACTTC.

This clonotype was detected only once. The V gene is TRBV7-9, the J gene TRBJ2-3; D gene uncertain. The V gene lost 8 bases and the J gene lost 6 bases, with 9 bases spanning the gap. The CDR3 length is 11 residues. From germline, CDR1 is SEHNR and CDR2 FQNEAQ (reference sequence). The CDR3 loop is CASGPSDTQYF. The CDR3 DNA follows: TGTGCCAGCGGCCCGTCCGATACGCAGTATTTT.

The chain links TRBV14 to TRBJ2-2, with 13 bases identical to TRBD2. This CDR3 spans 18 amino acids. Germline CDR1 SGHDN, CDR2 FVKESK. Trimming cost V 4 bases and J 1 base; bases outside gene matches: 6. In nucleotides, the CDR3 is TGTGCCAGCAGCCCGTGGACTAGCGGGGGCTGGAACACCGGGGAGCTGTTTTTT. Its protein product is CASSPWTSGGWNTGELFF.

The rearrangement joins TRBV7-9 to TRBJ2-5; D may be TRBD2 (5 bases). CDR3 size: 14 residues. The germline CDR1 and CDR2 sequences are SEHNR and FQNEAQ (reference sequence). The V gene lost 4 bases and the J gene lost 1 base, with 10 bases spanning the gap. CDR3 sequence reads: CASSWVAGQETQYF. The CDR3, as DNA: TGTGCCAGCAGCTGGGTGGCGGGCCAAGAGACCCAGTACTTC.

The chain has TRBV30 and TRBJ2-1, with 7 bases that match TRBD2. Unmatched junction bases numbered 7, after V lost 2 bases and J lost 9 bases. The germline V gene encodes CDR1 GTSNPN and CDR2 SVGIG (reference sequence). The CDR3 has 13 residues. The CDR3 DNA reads TGTGCCTGGAGTTACGGGACGGGGGGTGAGCAGTTCTTC. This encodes CAWSYGTGGEQFF.

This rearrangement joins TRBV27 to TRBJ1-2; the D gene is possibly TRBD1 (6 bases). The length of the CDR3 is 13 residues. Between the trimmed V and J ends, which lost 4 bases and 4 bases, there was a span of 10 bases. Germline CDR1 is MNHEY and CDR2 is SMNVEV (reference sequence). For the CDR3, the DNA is TGTGCCAGCAGTTCCAGGGGCTCCTATGGCTACACCTTC. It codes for CASSSRGSYGYTF.

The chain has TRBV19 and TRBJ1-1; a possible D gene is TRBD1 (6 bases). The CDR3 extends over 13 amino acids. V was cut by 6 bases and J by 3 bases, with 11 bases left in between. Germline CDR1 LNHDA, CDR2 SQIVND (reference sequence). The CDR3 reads CASRTTGHTEAFF. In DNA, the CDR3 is TGTGCCAGTAGGACAACAGGGCACACTGAAGCTTTCTTT.

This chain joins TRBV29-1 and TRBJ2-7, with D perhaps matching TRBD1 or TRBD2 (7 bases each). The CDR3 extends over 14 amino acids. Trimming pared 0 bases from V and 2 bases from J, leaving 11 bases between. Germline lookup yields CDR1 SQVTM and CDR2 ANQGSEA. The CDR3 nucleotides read TGCAGCGTTGAAGATCAGGGGGGGCCCTACGAGCAGTACTTC. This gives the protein CSVEDQGGPYEQYF.

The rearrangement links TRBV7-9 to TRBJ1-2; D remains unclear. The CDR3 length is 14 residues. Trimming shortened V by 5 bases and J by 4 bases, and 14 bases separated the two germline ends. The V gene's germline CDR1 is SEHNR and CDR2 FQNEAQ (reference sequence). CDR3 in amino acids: CASSPTTDTYGYTF. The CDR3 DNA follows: TGTGCCAGCAGCCCGACCACAGACACCTATGGCTACACCTTC.